This T cell receptor (beta chain) emerged from a study of CD8 T cells in Susac syndrome. On the study more broadly: Patients with Susac syndrome were, at the time of blood collection, therapy-naive, maintained on corticosteroids, or maintained on intravenous immunoglobulin alone.

The CDR3 sequence is 15 residues long. V lost 3 bases to trimming and J lost 6 bases; unmatched junction nucleotides: 9. CDR1 and CDR2 (germline): SGDLS, YYNGEE. RNA totalling roughly 0.45 to 1 ug underwent reverse transcription with random hexamers. TCRdb independently ran MiXCR on the immunoSEQ multiplex PCR reads; one entry per CDR3 protein. The sample lists roughly 150,000 distinct CDR3 sequences, 90% to 95% occurring once. This chain links TRBV9 with TRBJ1-5; 7 bases line up with TRBD1. Sequenced: CD4+ T cells from PBMCs. The receptor's source is a human donor with Susac syndrome. The CDR3 sequence is CASSARGGRRQPQHF. The CDR3 DNA sequence: TGTGCCAGCAGCGCCAGGGGGGGGAGGCGTCAGCCCCAGCATTTT.